This TCR beta chain was identified in a study of cytomegalovirus exposure and HLA in healthy donors. General study points: In vitro testing confirmed three CMV-associated chains as specific for CMV antigens. In a later analysis, TCR beta V- and J-gene trimming was associated with a missense DCLRE1C variant. Sequences of the TCR beta chain were said to predict the HLA-A and HLA-B alleles of most subjects accurately. In a later analysis, approximately 15,000 TCR beta sequences were associated with HLA alleles at 0.05 false discovery rate.

60 Vbeta and 13 Jbeta primers were used in PCR. The data were produced by immunoSEQ multiplex PCR, yet TCRdb's version contains in-frame clones alone and is incomplete. The sample lists 150,000 to 200,000 clones; about 72% were seen once. Germline CDR1 is SGHRS and CDR2 is YFSETQ. V lost 4 bases to trimming and J lost 8 bases, with 15 bases between them. This CDR3 has 13 amino acids. This clone was seen once. The target antigen is unknown. Sequenced input: PBMCs. The J gene is TRBJ1-2, the V gene TRBV5-1; the D gene is possibly TRBD1 (6 bases). The source is a human donor in good health. The CDR3 is CASSPPTGGGYTF. CDR3 bases: TGCGCCAGCAGCCCACCGACAGGAGGCGGCTACACCTTC. The complete variable domain, with remaining parts taken from reference TRBV5-1 and TRBJ1-2, reads KAGVTQTPRYLIKTRGQQVTLSCSPISGHRSVSWYQQTPGQGLQFLFEYFSETQRNKGNFPGRFSGRQFSNSRSEMNVSTLELGDSALYLCASSPPTGGGYTFGSGTRLTVV.